Shown below are 24 T cell receptor beta chains from a single sample sequenced in a study of long-term antiretroviral therapy in people with HIV. Survey-level resolution applied to immunoSEQ assay v3.0. Data came from immunoSEQ multiplex PCR; TCRdb stores just in-frame clones and leaves some out. The sample has thousands of clones; around 90% are singletons. The sample in question was unsorted PBMCs, obtained 1.3 years after starting antiretroviral therapy. Receptors originate from a woman in her fifties or sixties with HIV.

This clone was observed a handful of times. This chain uses TRBV5-1 with TRBJ2-4; D may match TRBD1 or TRBD2 (5 bases each). This CDR3 spans 15 amino acids. The germline V gene has CDR1 SGHRS and CDR2 YFSETQ. V shed 0 bases and J shed 6 bases, with 13 bases lying between them. CDR3 sequence (DNA): TGCGCCAGCAGCTTGGGGGCCTCTGGGGGAAACATTCAGTACTTC. Translation: CASSLGASGGNIQYF.

The rearrangement joins TRBV2 to TRBJ2-2, with D unclear. V was cut by 4 bases and J by 5 bases, with 14 bases left in between. This CDR3 region has 15 residues. The germline V gene encodes CDR1 SNHLY and CDR2 FYNNEI. In nucleotides, the CDR3 is TGTGCCAGCAGTGGTAGGGATAAGAAGACCGGGGAGCTGTTTTTT. It encodes CASSGRDKKTGELFF.

In its sample, this clone was seen once. The CDR3 region has the DNA TGTGCCAGCAGCTTAGCCGGACGGAGTACCTATGGCTACACCTTC. This gives the protein CASSLAGRSTYGYTF. The gene calls are TRBV7-8 and TRBJ1-2; unclear D gene. Germline V gene data show CDR1 as SGHVS and CDR2 as FQNEAQ. Trimming cost V 0 bases and J 4 bases, with 12 bases left between them. The CDR3 covers 15 residues.

This clone has only one observation. The genes are TRBV7-2 and TRBJ2-7; TRBD1 aligns across 9 bases. This CDR3 has 14 residues. V lost 3 bases to trimming and J lost 4 bases; unmatched junction nucleotides: 4. CDR1 is SGHTA, CDR2 FQGNSA, per germline. In DNA, the CDR3 is TGTGCCAGCAGCTTCGACAGGGGGTTATACGAGCAGTACTTC. As protein: CASSFDRGLYEQYF.

The gene calls are TRBV30 and TRBJ1-2; TRBD1 is a possible D gene (5 bases). Per germline, CDR1 GTSNPN and CDR2 SVGIG (reference sequence). Trimming took off 0 bases at V and 2 bases at J, with 25 bases between the two ends. This CDR3 has 19 residues. The CDR3 DNA reads as TGTGCCTGGAGTGTATACCCTCCACCGCCAGGGACCATAAACTATGGCTACACCTTC. This encodes CAWSVYPPPPGTINYGYTF.

V usage is TRBV5-4 and J usage is TRBJ1-2, with D possibly matching TRBD1 (5 bases). Per the germline V gene, CDR1 is SGHNT and CDR2 is YYREEE (reference sequence). The ends were cut back, 1 base at V and 1 base at J, with 17 bases in the middle. The CDR3 contains 17 residues. As DNA, the CDR3 is TGTGCCAGCAGCTTGATAGGGCGAGGGGTTGGTAACTATGGCTACACCTTC. This encodes CASSLIGRGVGNYGYTF.

The chain has TRBV28 and TRBJ2-3; D is unclear. The CDR3 consists of 11 residues. CDR1 is MDHEN and CDR2 is SYDVKM in the germline V gene. The germline V and J ends were trimmed by 6 bases and 5 bases, with 6 bases remaining between them. The CDR3 loop reads CASSLKDTQYF. The CDR3 DNA reads TGTGCCAGCAGCCTTAAAGATACGCAGTATTTT. The variable domain in full, completed from reference TRBV28 and TRBJ2-3, reads DVKVTQSSRYLVKRTGEKVFLECVQDMDHENMFWYRQDPGLGLRLIYFSYDVKMKEKGDIPEGYSVSREKKERFSLILESASTNQTSMYLCASSLKDTQYFGPGTRLTVL.

This rearrangement joins TRBV7-2 to TRBJ2-3; 12 nucleotides match TRBD2. Trimming cost V 5 bases and J 4 bases; bases outside gene matches: 4. The germline CDR1 and CDR2 sequences are SGHTA and FQGNSA. CDR3 length equals 15 residues. This chain's CDR3 is CASSRTSGIADTQYF. The CDR3, as DNA: TGTGCCAGCAGCAGGACTAGCGGGATCGCAGATACGCAGTATTTT.

The chain joins TRBV27 to TRBJ2-7; 10 bases fit TRBD1. Trimming at V came to 8 bases and at J to 1 base, leaving 5 bases not matched to a gene. The CDR3 runs to 14 residues. Germline values: CDR1 MNHEY, CDR2 SMNVEV (reference sequence). The CDR3 spells CASARDRGSYEQYF. Written as DNA, the CDR3 is TGTGCCAGCGCCCGGGACAGGGGATCCTACGAGCAGTACTTC.

This clone was seen a handful of times. The V call is TRBV30, the J call TRBJ1-3; tentatively, D is TRBD1 (6 bases). This CDR3 region has 13 residues. The germline gives CDR1 GTSNPN, CDR2 SVGIG (reference sequence). The ends were cut back, 5 bases at V and 3 bases at J, with 11 bases in the middle. The CDR3 sequence: CAWDQGFGNTIYF. DNA for the CDR3: TGTGCCTGGGACCAGGGGTTTGGAAACACCATATATTTT. Filled out from reference TRBV30 and TRBJ1-3, the complete variable domain reads SQTIHQWPATLVQPVGSPLSLECTVEGTSNPNLYWYRQAAGRGLQLLFYSVGIGQISSEVPQNLSASRPQDRQFILSSKKLLLSDSGFYLCAWDQGFGNTIYFGEGSWLTVV.

The CDR3, as DNA: TGCGCCAGCAGCCGCGGGGGGACCGAGATCTACAATGAGCAGTTCTTC. Its translation is CASSRGGTEIYNEQFF. V is TRBV5-1 and J is TRBJ2-1, with 8 bases fitting TRBD2. Germline V gene lookup returns CDR1 SGHRS and CDR2 YFSETQ. CDR3 length equals 16 residues. The ends lost 4 bases at V and 3 bases at J; junction bases unmatched: 9.

This chain uses TRBV30 with TRBJ2-5, with D unresolved. V was clipped by 3 bases and J by 2 bases, with 25 bases between them. Germline V CDR1 and CDR2: GTSNPN, SVGIG (reference sequence). The CDR3 covers 18 residues. The CDR3 reads CAWSQQGAFGIGQETQYF. The CDR3 DNA sequence: TGTGCCTGGAGCCAACAAGGTGCCTTCGGAATAGGGCAAGAGACCCAGTACTTC.

The V call is TRBV7-6, the J call TRBJ1-5; D is undetermined. The CDR3 has 16 residues. CDR1 is SGHVS and CDR2 is FNYEAQ in the germline V gene. Trimming shortened V by 5 bases and J by 4 bases, and 18 bases separated the two germline ends. The CDR3 nucleotides read TGTGCCAGCAGCCCCTCACTGGGAGAACAGAATCAGCCCCAGCATTTT. Translation gives CASSPSLGEQNQPQHF.

The chain links TRBV7-2 to TRBJ1-2; D gene ambiguous. Looked up from germline, CDR1 is SGHTA and CDR2 is FQGNSA. CDR3 size: 16 residues. With 2 bases removed from V and 4 bases from J, the gap between germline ends came to 17 bases. The CDR3 reads CASSLRVSGSGYGYTF. The CDR3 nucleotides are TGTGCCAGCAGCTTACGAGTATCCGGGTCCGGCTATGGCTACACCTTC. The full variable domain, completed using reference TRBV7-2 and TRBJ1-2, is GAGVSQSPSNKVTEKGKDVELRCDPISGHTALYWYRQSLGQGLEFLIYFQGNSAPDKSGLPSDRFSAERTGGSVSTLTIQRTQQEDSAVYLCASSLRVSGSGYGYTFGSGTRLTVV.

The rearrangement links TRBV6-4 to TRBJ1-1; 7 bases fit TRBD1. The CDR3 is made up of 15 amino acids. CDR1 and CDR2 from the germline V gene are MRHNA and SNTAGT. V shed 5 bases and J 0 bases; nucleotides not matched to a gene: 6. Here the CDR3 reads CASSLHRGLNTEAFF. As DNA, the CDR3 is TGTGCCAGCAGTCTTCACAGGGGCCTGAACACTGAAGCTTTCTTT.

This CDR3 is CASITDGGSYNSPLHF. CDR3 coding DNA: TGTGCCAGCATAACGGACGGGGGCTCCTATAATTCACCCCTCCACTTT. The rearrangement links TRBV2 to TRBJ1-6, with a possible D match to TRBD1 (5 bases). V was clipped by 7 bases and J by 0 bases, with 13 bases between them. Germline CDR1 reads SNHLY; CDR2 reads FYNNEI. This CDR3 has 16 residues.

This clone was observed a few times. The chain recombines TRBV5-1 with TRBJ1-1, with D uncertain. Germline V gene sequence: CDR1 SGHRS, CDR2 YFSETQ. V shed 4 bases and J shed 7 bases, with 14 bases lying between them. This CDR3 is 13 amino acids long. CDR3 DNA sequence: TGCGCCAGCAGCCCCCCGGGTAGCGATGAAGCTTTCTTT. Protein: CASSPPGSDEAFF.

J is TRBJ2-1 and V is TRBV19, with 13 bases aligning to TRBD2. From germline, CDR1 is LNHDA and CDR2 SQIVND (reference sequence). V dropped 4 bases and J dropped 3; count of bases not matched to a gene: 3. This CDR3 contains 16 residues. CDR3 in DNA: TGTGCCAGTAGTACGGGACTAGCGGGGAGCTACAATGAGCAGTTCTTC. Residues: CASSTGLAGSYNEQFF.

This sequence joins TRBV29-1 and TRBJ1-2, with 8 bases identical to TRBD1. The germline V gene has CDR1 SQVTM and CDR2 ANQGSEA. The J segment lost 0 bases and the V segment lost 1 base, leaving 7 bases of the junction unmatched. The CDR3 runs to 16 residues. As DNA, the CDR3 is TGCAGCGTTGAAGCCCAGGGGGCTAGAGCTAACTATGGCTACACCTTC. Amino acid sequence: CSVEAQGARANYGYTF. The complete variable domain, with remaining parts taken from reference TRBV29-1 and TRBJ1-2, reads SAVISQKPSRDICQRGTSLTIQCQVDSQVTMMFWYRQQPGQSLTLIATANQGSEATYESGFVIDKFPISRPNLTFSTLTVSNMSPEDSSIYLCSVEAQGARANYGYTFGSGTRLTVV.

This clone was seen only a few times. The chain recombines TRBV19 with TRBJ2-7; 8 positions match TRBD1. V was clipped by 5 bases and J by 5 bases; unmatched bases: 5. There are 13 residues in the CDR3. Germline CDR1 and CDR2: LNHDA and SQIVND (reference sequence). The CDR3 spells CASSFDRGHEQYV. As DNA, the CDR3 is TGTGCCAGTAGTTTCGACAGGGGCCACGAGCAGTACGTC.

This chain connects TRBV2 to TRBJ2-7; 8 nucleotides line up with TRBD1. Looked up from germline, CDR1 is SNHLY and CDR2 is FYNNEI. The CDR3 covers 14 residues. The V gene end was trimmed by 2 bases and the J gene end by 4 bases; junction bases not matched to a gene: 4. The CDR3 DNA reads TGTGCCAGCAGTGAACCCGGGACAGGATACGAGCAGTACTTC. Translated, it gives CASSEPGTGYEQYF.

V is TRBV2 and J is TRBJ1-2; 7 nucleotides align to TRBD1. The V segment lost 8 bases and the J segment 4 bases; nucleotides outside the gene matches: 4. Germline CDR1 is SNHLY and CDR2 is FYNNEI. The CDR3 extends over 12 amino acids. CDR3 bases: TGTGCCAGCTCCCGGGACAGCTATGGCTACACCTTC. Protein sequence: CASSRDSYGYTF.

This chain uses TRBV4-1 with TRBJ2-3; D remains unclear. This CDR3 spans 14 amino acids. Trimming cost V 0 bases and J 6 bases, with 10 bases left between them. Germline CDR1 is MGHRA and CDR2 is YSYEKL. CDR3 DNA sequence: TGCGCCAGCAGCCAAGATGGTCTTATGGATACGCAGTATTTT. Protein product: CASSQDGLMDTQYF.

The chain is built from TRBV25-1 and TRBJ1-3; no clear D gene. The CDR3 is 13 amino acids. The ends were cut back, 6 bases at V and 3 bases at J, with 9 bases in the middle. Germline CDR1 MGHDK, CDR2 SYGVNS. This chain's CDR3 is CASRSPVGNTIYF. CDR3 bases: TGTGCCAGCAGGTCCCCAGTTGGAAACACCATATATTTT.